This T cell receptor (beta chain) was recovered during a study of blood T cell repertoires in COVID-19. The wider study: PBMCs, B-cell-depleted T cells, or T cells were the source of the cDNA or gDNA that made up the material.

Only in-frame clones appear in the TCRdb table, and some are missing; sequencing was by immunoSEQ multiplex PCR. The sample holds around 210,000 clones, approximately 84% seen once. Trimming removed 3 bases at V and 0 bases at J, with 15 bases between. Germline V gene sequence: CDR1 LNHDA, CDR2 SQIVND (reference sequence). The CDR3 runs to 17 residues. The material sequenced was peripheral blood. The origin of this receptor is a woman of 80 years or more with COVID-19, enrolled during active disease. The V call is TRBV19, the J call TRBJ2-1; D may be TRBD1 (6 bases). The CDR3 is CASSISPSDSSYNEQFF. The CDR3 region has the DNA TGTGCCAGTAGTATTTCGCCATCGGACAGCTCCTACAATGAGCAGTTCTTC.